Listed here is a single T cell receptor (beta chain). This entry belongs to a study of blood T cell repertoires in COVID-19. About the study: Sources were T cells, B-cell-depleted T cells, or PBMCs; the material itself was cDNA or gDNA.

V was pared by 4 bases and J by 4 bases, with 21 bases between. Germline assignment: CDR1 SGHRS and CDR2 YFSETQ. The CDR3 length is 16 residues. Methods used by the authors: Reference gene primer amplification in the assay estimated nucleated cell counts. Method: immunoSEQ multiplex PCR; TCRdb's copy keeps in-frame clones and lacks some. The V and J calls and clone size are taken from that table; D and trimming were inferred from the DNA. The profile shows about 220,000 clones, about 80% of them singletons. V and J are TRBV5-1 and TRBJ2-7, with D tentatively TRBD1 (6 bases). The sequence was collected from a woman aged 55-69 years with acute or convalescent COVID-19. Material: peripheral blood. The CDR3 loop reads CASSTGSVSPLYEQYF. CDR3 nucleotides: TGCGCCAGCAGCACAGGGTCAGTTAGCCCACTTTACGAGCAGTACTTC.